Listed here is a single TCR beta chain. Data came from immunoSEQ multiplex PCR; TCRdb stores just in-frame clones and leaves some out. This table has 30,000 to 40,000 clones, 92% appearing once. This CDR3 contains 13 residues. Germline-derived CDR1 and CDR2 are SNHLY and FYNNEI. The V and J ends lost 11 bases and 10 bases respectively, with 24 bases between them. This sample was included in a study of OX40 agonist ivuxolimab in advanced cancers. The TCR was taken from an adult with an advanced solid tumor such as melanoma, head and neck, liver or kidney cancer. The sequencing used CD4+ or CD8+ T cells sorted from blood, collected in a trial of the OX40 agonist ivuxolimab. The chain recombines TRBV2 with TRBJ2-7, with D unclear. The CDR3 region is CAAWDGILREQYF. The CDR3 DNA follows: TGTGCCGCATGGGATGGTATTCTACGAGAACAGTACTTC.